The clone carrying this TCR beta chain came up once. V was pared by 1 base and J by 2 bases, with 14 bases between. This CDR3 has 16 residues. Looked up from germline, CDR1 is SGHVS and CDR2 is FQNEAQ. This specimen comes from a study of blood T cell repertoires in COVID-19. At the level of the study: The samples span acute and convalescent COVID-19 from the United States, Italy and Spain. PBMCs, B-cell-depleted T cells, or T cells were the source of the cDNA or gDNA that made up the material.

Clones were read by immunoSEQ multiplex PCR, and TCRdb kept only the in-frame ones, dropping some. The data hold 300,000 to 350,000 clones, with 80% to 90% observed a single time. The sample taken for sequencing was PBMCs or T cells enriched from blood (not recorded which). The genes are TRBV7-8 and TRBJ1-1; TRBD1 is a possible D gene (6 bases). The TCR sequence derives from a man aged 30-40 years who had recovered from COVID-19. This CDR3 is CASSLVSGRGNTEAFF. CDR3 coding DNA: TGTGCCAGCAGCTTAGTTTCCGGCAGGGGAAACACTGAAGCTTTCTTT.